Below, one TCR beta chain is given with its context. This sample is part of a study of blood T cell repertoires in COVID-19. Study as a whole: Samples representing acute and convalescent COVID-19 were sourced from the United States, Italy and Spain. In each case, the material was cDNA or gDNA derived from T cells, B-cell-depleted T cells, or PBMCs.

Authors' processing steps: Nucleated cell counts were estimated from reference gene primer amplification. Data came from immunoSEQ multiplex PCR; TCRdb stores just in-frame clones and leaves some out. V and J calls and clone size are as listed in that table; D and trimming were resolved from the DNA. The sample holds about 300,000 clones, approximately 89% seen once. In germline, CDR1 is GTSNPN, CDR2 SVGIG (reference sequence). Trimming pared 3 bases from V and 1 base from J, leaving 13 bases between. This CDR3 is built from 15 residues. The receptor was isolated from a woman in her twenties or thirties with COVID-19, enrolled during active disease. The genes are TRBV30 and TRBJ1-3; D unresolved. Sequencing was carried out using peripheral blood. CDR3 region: CAWSERLISGNTIYF. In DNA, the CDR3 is TGTGCCTGGAGCGAGAGACTGATATCTGGAAACACCATATATTTT. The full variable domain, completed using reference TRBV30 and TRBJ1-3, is SQTIHQWPATLVQPVGSPLSLECTVEGTSNPNLYWYRQAAGRGLQLLFYSVGIGQISSEVPQNLSASRPQDRQFILSSKKLLLSDSGFYLCAWSERLISGNTIYFGEGSWLTVV.